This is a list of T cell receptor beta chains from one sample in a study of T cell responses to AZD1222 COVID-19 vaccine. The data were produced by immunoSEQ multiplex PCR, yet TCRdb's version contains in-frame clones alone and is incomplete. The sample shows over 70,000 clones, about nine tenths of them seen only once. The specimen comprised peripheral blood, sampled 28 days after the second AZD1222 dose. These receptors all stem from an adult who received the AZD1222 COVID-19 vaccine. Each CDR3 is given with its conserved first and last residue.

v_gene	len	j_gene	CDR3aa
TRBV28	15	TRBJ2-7	CASSPLTGFSYEQYF
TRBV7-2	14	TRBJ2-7	CASSRGGTPYEQYF
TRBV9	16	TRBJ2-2	CASSGELSRGTGELFF
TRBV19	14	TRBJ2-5	CASSIVGQQETQYF
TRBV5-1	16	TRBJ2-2	CASSPLGNSNTGELFF
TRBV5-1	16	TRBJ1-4	CASSLEARTGSEKLFF
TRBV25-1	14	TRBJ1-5	CASSVTGAAQPQHF
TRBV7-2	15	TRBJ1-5	CASSPTRAGNRPQHF
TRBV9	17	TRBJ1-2	CASSGWIWGFREAGYTF
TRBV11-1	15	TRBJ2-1	CASSFEAGGYNEQFF
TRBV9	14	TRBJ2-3	CASSVRSYGDTQYF
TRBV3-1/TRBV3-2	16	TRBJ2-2	CASSHGGTGGLGELFF
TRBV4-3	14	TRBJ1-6	CASSPGQGDRDLHF
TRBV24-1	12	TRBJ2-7	CATSDYSYEQYF
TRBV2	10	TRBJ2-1	CARQGREQFF
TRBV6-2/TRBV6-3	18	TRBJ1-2	CASSYSVGRAQFVKGYTF
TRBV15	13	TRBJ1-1	CATGDRGNTEAFF
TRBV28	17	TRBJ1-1	CASSPRVGARGNTEAFF
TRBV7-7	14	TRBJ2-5	CASSLAGPPETQYF
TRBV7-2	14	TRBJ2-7	CASRPGQPTYEQYF
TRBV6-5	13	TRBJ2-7	CASRTQGPYEQYF
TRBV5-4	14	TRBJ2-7	CASSRTGSYYEQYF
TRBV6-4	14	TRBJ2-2	CASTLDRNTGELFF
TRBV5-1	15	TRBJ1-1	CASSGPGQLNTEAFF
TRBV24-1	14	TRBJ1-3	CATSDSPRGNTIYF
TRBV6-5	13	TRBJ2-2	CASSTTGAGELFF
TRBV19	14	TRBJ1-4	CASSPGTAREKLFF
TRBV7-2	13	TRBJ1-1	CASSLSRDTEAFF
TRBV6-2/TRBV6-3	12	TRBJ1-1	CASSPGGTEAFF
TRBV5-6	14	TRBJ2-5	CASSEGLPGGTQYF